The 5 T cell receptor beta chains below were found in one sample sequenced in a study. TCRdb recomputed calls from the RT-PCR reads with MiXCR, one row per CDR3 protein. Of about 680,000 distinct CDR3 sequences in the sample, 13% to 15% were seen once. Sequencing was done on a sample of memory CD4+ T cells from blood. These receptors were taken from a female donor in good health, serving as a healthy control.

The chain carries TRBV6-1 and TRBJ2-5, with a tentative D call TRBD2 (5 bases). Per germline, CDR1 MNHNS and CDR2 SASEGT. Trimming left V 7 bases short and J 0 bases short, with 15 bases between. The CDR3 runs 15 residues. CDR3 region: CASTRVWGYQETQYF. In DNA, the CDR3 is TGTGCCAGCACGAGGGTTTGGGGATACCAAGAGACCCAGTACTTC.

This clonotype turned up a few times. J is TRBJ2-1 and V is TRBV18, with 8 nucleotides matching TRBD2. The CDR3 runs to 16 residues. V lost 2 bases and J lost 7; bases outside the gene matches: 10. CDR1 is KGHSH and CDR2 is LQKENI in the germline V gene. CDR3 amino acids: CASSPGQAGVRNEQFF. The CDR3 DNA is TGTGCCAGCTCACCAGGCCAAGCGGGAGTGAGAAATGAGCAGTTCTTC.

In this sample, this clonotype turned up a few times. This chain connects TRBV29-1 to TRBJ1-2, with 7 positions matching TRBD1. The trim removed 6 bases at V and 8 bases at J, leaving 9 bases unmatched. Germline V CDR1 and CDR2: SQVTM, ANQGSEA. The CDR3 spans 12 residues. The CDR3 spells CSVDTGAQGYTF. In DNA, the CDR3 is TGCAGCGTAGATACAGGGGCTCAGGGCTACACCTTC.

This clonotype was found a few times. V gene TRBV12-3 or TRBV12-4 combines with J gene TRBJ1-1; D perhaps matches TRBD1 (6 bases). This CDR3 region has 15 residues. Trimming stripped 7 bases from V and 4 bases from J, with 19 bases between. CDR3 nucleotides: TGTGCCAGCACCACGCGGGGGGCGTTTAGCACTGAAGCTTTCTTT. This translates into CASTTRGAFSTEAFF.

Comment on this clonotype: This CDR3 fails to terminate in the conserved phenylalanine or tryptophan, so it likely reflects a read error. Because the CDR3's place on the DNA is in doubt, the DNA is left out and the CDR3 is given as listed by TCRdb. The chain is built from TRBV7-2 and TRBJ2-3; the table's D call, TRBD2, was not checked against the DNA. CDR1 SGHTA and CDR2 FQGNSA come from the germline V gene. The CDR3 totals 8 residues, both ends included. CDR3 in amino acids: CASSLARG.